Following are 14 T cell receptor beta chains from one sample sequenced in a study of blood T cell repertoires in COVID-19. Produced via immunoSEQ multiplex PCR; TCRdb's table is partial and in-frame only. The sample records 80,000 to 100,000 clones, roughly 80% being singletons. Sequencing was carried out using peripheral blood. The receptors here all came from a man aged 55 to 70 with acute or convalescent COVID-19.

In DNA form, the CDR3 reads TGTGCCAGCAGCTTAATGGGGACAGGGCAAGAGACCCAGTACTTC. Its translation is CASSLMGTGQETQYF. V and J are TRBV7-3 and TRBJ2-5, with TRBD1 identical over 9 bases. The CDR3 length is 15 residues. The V gene end was trimmed by 1 base and the J gene end by 2 bases; junction bases not matched to a gene: 2. Germline V CDR1 and CDR2: SGHTA, FQGTGA.

J is TRBJ2-7 and V is TRBV6-2 or TRBV6-3, with D maybe TRBD1 (5 bases). The CDR3 length is 12 residues. V was clipped by 4 bases and J by 6 bases, with 10 bases between them. CDR1 is MNHEY, CDR2 SVGEGT, per germline. CDR3 in amino acids: CASSWSRVEQYF. The CDR3 DNA reads as TGTGCCAGCAGTTGGAGCAGGGTCGAGCAGTACTTC.

The chain couples TRBV2 to TRBJ2-5; no clear D. Germline values: CDR1 SNHLY, CDR2 FYNNEI. The CDR3 is made up of 14 amino acids. The germline V and J ends were trimmed by 5 bases and 0 bases, with 10 bases remaining between them. The CDR3 region has the DNA TGTGCCAGCAGTACAACACAGTACCAAGAGACCCAGTACTTC. This gives the protein CASSTTQYQETQYF.

This clone was recorded once. The V gene is TRBV6-5, the J gene TRBJ2-5; D is ambiguous. Per the germline V gene, CDR1 is MNHEY and CDR2 is SVGAGI. The length of the CDR3 is 14 residues. Trimming left V 2 bases short and J 0 bases short, with 7 bases between. The CDR3 DNA sequence: TGTGCCAGCAGTTACGTGGCGGACCAAGAGACCCAGTACTTC. Its translation: CASSYVADQETQYF.

This chain joins TRBV10-2 and TRBJ2-3; 9 bases align to TRBD2. Per the germline V gene, CDR1 is WSHSY and CDR2 is SAAADI. The V gene end was trimmed by 0 bases and the J gene end by 7 bases; junction bases not matched to a gene: 8. The CDR3 is 16 residues long. CDR3 loop: CASSESGSGGPNTQYF. The CDR3 region has the DNA TGCGCCAGCAGTGAGTCTGGTAGCGGGGGCCCGAATACGCAGTATTTT.

The J gene is TRBJ2-1, the V gene TRBV6-2 or TRBV6-3, with D perhaps matching TRBD1 (5 bases). Germline-derived CDR1 and CDR2 are MNHEY and SVGEGT. This CDR3 is 20 amino acids long. Trimming took off 2 bases at V and 0 bases at J, with 23 bases between the two ends. This chain's CDR3 is CASSYGWVGRTTDSYNEQFF. The CDR3 DNA reads TGTGCCAGCAGTTACGGGTGGGTGGGGCGGACCACCGACTCCTACAATGAGCAGTTCTTC.

This chain connects TRBV18 to TRBJ1-2; 8 bases align to TRBD1. Germline assignment: CDR1 KGHSH and CDR2 LQKENI. The CDR3 has 15 residues. V trimming: 4 bases; J trimming: 8 bases; junction bases outside the gene matches: 12. The CDR3: CASSRARTGPYGYTF. The CDR3, as DNA: TGTGCCAGCTCACGAGCCAGGACAGGGCCCTACGGCTACACCTTC.

V is TRBV4-3 and J is TRBJ2-1, with TRBD2 matching 16 bases. This CDR3 spans 18 amino acids. Germline assignment: CDR1 LGHNA and CDR2 YSLEER. V trimming: 0 bases; J trimming: 10 bases; junction bases outside the gene matches: 9. The CDR3 loop is CASSQDLGGTSGRGEQFF. Here the CDR3 DNA reads TGCGCCAGCAGCCAAGACTTAGGCGGGACTAGCGGGAGGGGCGAGCAGTTCTTC.

The chain uses TRBV10-3 and TRBJ1-5; D remains unclear. V was cut by 0 bases and J by 1 base, with 13 bases left in between. Per the germline V gene, CDR1 is ENHRY and CDR2 is SYGVKD. This CDR3 contains 17 residues. In DNA, the CDR3 is TGTGCCATCAGTGAGTCAATGCGGGTTGACAGCAATCAGCCCCAGCATTTT. Protein: CAISESMRVDSNQPQHF.

The chain carries TRBV12-3 or TRBV12-4 and TRBJ1-5, with D unresolved. The CDR3 has 13 amino acids. Trimming left V 5 bases short and J 4 bases short, with 9 bases between. The CDR3 spells CASSLGLNQPQHF. CDR3 bases: TGTGCCAGCAGTCTTGGACTAAATCAGCCCCAGCATTTT.

The rearrangement links TRBV7-8 to TRBJ2-1; D is possibly TRBD2 (5 bases). CDR1 and CDR2 from the germline V gene are SGHVS and FQNEAQ. Trimming stripped 2 bases from V and 0 bases from J, with 8 bases between. CDR3 length equals 15 residues. The DNA of the CDR3 is TGTGCCAGCAGCTTAAACGGGAACTCCTACAATGAGCAGTTCTTC. This translates into CASSLNGNSYNEQFF.

The chain links TRBV9 to TRBJ2-7; 10 positions agree with TRBD1. The V and J ends lost 2 bases and 1 base, in that order; junction bases with no gene match: 9. The CDR3 is 17 residues long. Germline V lookup: CDR1 SGDLS, CDR2 YYNGEE. The chain's CDR3 is CASSVSMQDRGSYEQYF. The DNA for the CDR3 is TGTGCCAGCAGCGTCTCAATGCAGGACAGGGGGTCCTACGAGCAGTACTTC.

This clone showed up just once. The rearrangement links TRBV19 to TRBJ2-3; TRBD1 agrees at 7 bases. The V gene end was trimmed by 3 bases and the J gene end by 6 bases; junction bases not matched to a gene: 6. The CDR3 loop spans 14 amino acids. The germline V gene has CDR1 LNHDA and CDR2 SQIVND (reference sequence). The CDR3 is CASSITGAPDTQYF. In DNA form, the CDR3 reads TGTGCCAGTAGTATTACAGGGGCGCCGGATACGCAGTATTTT.

The chain joins TRBV3-1 (or the pseudogene TRBV3-2) to TRBJ2-2; the D gene is possibly TRBD1 (6 bases). Trimming removed 2 bases from V and 1 base from J, with 11 bases in between. The CDR3 has 16 amino acids. Germline CDR1 is LGHDT and CDR2 is YNNKEL (reference sequence). CDR3 nucleotide sequence: TGTGCCAGCAGCCAAACAGGGTTTTGGAACACCGGGGAGCTGTTTTTT. It encodes CASSQTGFWNTGELFF.